Detailed here is one T cell receptor (beta chain). Its target is not known. The data were obtained in a study of CD8+ T cells in alopecia areata. Findings and limits, study-wide: Clonality in lesional scalp, especially alopecia totalis/universalis, exceeded that of normal scalp.

The ends lost 0 bases at V and 2 bases at J; junction bases unmatched: 2. This CDR3 is 16 amino acids long. Looked up from germline, CDR1 is MNHNY and CDR2 is SVGAGI (reference sequence). Sequencing templates came from extracted RNA that was reverse transcribed into cDNA. Data came from immunoSEQ multiplex PCR; TCRdb stores just in-frame clones and leaves some out. The sample comprises about 140,000 clones, around 57% of which are singletons, and over 4% rests with the top ten. PBMCs provided sorted CD4+ and CD8+ T cells. The sample consisted of CD4+ T cells sorted from blood. The clonotype comes from a human donor in good health. J is TRBJ2-5 and V is TRBV6-6; 11 bases map to TRBD2. CDR3 sequence reads: CASSYSGTSGQETQYF. The CDR3 DNA reads as TGTGCCAGCAGTTACTCAGGGACTAGCGGACAAGAGACCCAGTACTTC.